Below, 25 T cell receptor beta chains from the same sample are listed, as sequenced in a study of blood T cell repertoires in COVID-19. Sequencing used immunoSEQ multiplex PCR; TCRdb keeps in-frame clones, though not all of them. The sample holds 75,000 or so clones, approximately 80% seen once. The sample consisted of peripheral blood. These receptors came from a woman in her seventies with acute or convalescent COVID-19.

The V gene is TRBV7-6, the J gene TRBJ1-1; weak D call: TRBD1 (5 bases). Between the trimmed V and J ends, which lost 2 bases and 3 bases, there was a span of 10 bases. Germline CDR1 and CDR2: SGHVS and FNYEAQ. The CDR3 consists of 14 residues. The CDR3 region has the DNA TGTGCCAGCAGCTTAAGCGGGGGGGACACTGAAGCTTTCTTT. It specifies CASSLSGGDTEAFF. Using reference TRBV7-6 and TRBJ1-1 for the parts outside the CDR3, the full variable domain is GAGVSQSPRYKVTKRGQDVALRCDPISGHVSLYWYRQALGQGPEFLTYFNYEAQQDKSGLPNDRFSAERPEGSISTLTIQRTEQRDSAMYRCASSLSGGDTEAFFGQGTRLTVV.

This clone was found once. The rearrangement links TRBV30 to TRBJ2-2, with 7 bases fitting TRBD1. The CDR3 is 15 residues long. The ends lost 0 bases at V and 6 bases at J; junction bases unmatched: 7. CDR1 and CDR2 (germline): GTSNPN, SVGIG (reference sequence). The CDR3 nucleotides read TGTGCCTGGAGTGTGTCAACAGGGGCAGCCGGGGAGCTGTTTTTT. This sequence encodes CAWSVSTGAAGELFF.

This clone was found a few times. The chain joins TRBV6-5 to TRBJ2-7; 9 bases fit TRBD2. Germline CDR1 is MNHEY and CDR2 is SVGAGI. After removal of 8 bases from V and 6 bases from J, the junction contained 8 bases not matched to a gene. The CDR3 runs 13 residues. The CDR3 nucleotides read TGTGCCAGCCGGATTGGGGGACTAGCCGAGCAGTACTTC. Encoded protein: CASRIGGLAEQYF.

V and J are TRBV15 and TRBJ2-1; D is undetermined. With 1 base removed from V and 12 bases from J, the gap between germline ends came to 10 bases. The germline V gene has CDR1 LNHNV and CDR2 YYDKDF (reference sequence). There are 12 residues in the CDR3. CDR3 bases: TGTGCCACCAGCAGAGGTAGTGCTAGGCAGTTCTTC. It is translated as CATSRGSARQFF. The full variable domain, rest sourced from reference TRBV15 and TRBJ2-1, is DAMVIQNPRYQVTQFGKPVTLSCSQTLNHNVMYWYQQKSSQAPKLLFHYYDKDFNNEADTPDNFQSRRPNTSFCFLDIRSPGLGDTAMYLCATSRGSARQFFGPGTRLTVL.

The chain has TRBV6-5 and TRBJ2-1; TRBD2 aligns across 12 bases. Germline loops: CDR1 MNHEY, CDR2 SVGAGI. The CDR3 length is 15 residues. Trimming removed 2 bases from V and 8 bases from J; junction bases left unmatched: 4. The CDR3, as DNA: TGTGCCAGCAGTTACCTTACTAGCGGGAGGTATGAGCAGTTCTTC. Translated: CASSYLTSGRYEQFF.

The chain is built from TRBV19 and TRBJ1-5, with D unclear. The germline gives CDR1 LNHDA, CDR2 SQIVND (reference sequence). The germline V and J ends were trimmed by 3 bases and 0 bases, with 6 bases remaining between them. The CDR3 covers 14 residues. CDR3 DNA sequence: TGTGCCAGTAGTATCGAAGCTAGCAATCAGCCCCAGCATTTT. Translation gives CASSIEASNQPQHF.

The chain couples TRBV7-9 to TRBJ2-2, with D possibly matching TRBD1 (6 bases). V was pared by 5 bases and J by 4 bases, with 11 bases between. Germline V gene sequence: CDR1 SEHNR, CDR2 FQNEAQ (reference sequence). The CDR3 length is 14 residues. The CDR3 nucleotides are TGTGCCAGCAGCGAACAGGGTTTCACCGGGGAGCTGTTTTTT. Amino acids: CASSEQGFTGELFF. Together with reference TRBV7-9 and TRBJ2-2, the CDR3 gives the full variable domain: DTGVSQNPRHKITKRGQNVTFRCDPISEHNRLYWYRQTLGQGPEFLTYFQNEAQLEKSRLLSDRFSAERPKGSFSTLEIQRTEQGDSAMYLCASSEQGFTGELFFGEGSRLTVL.

In its sample, this clone was seen once. The rearrangement uses TRBV6-1 and TRBJ1-6, with TRBD1 as a possible D gene (6 bases). The V gene lost 1 base and the J gene lost 5 bases, with 15 bases spanning the gap. This CDR3 region has 17 residues. CDR1 is MNHNS, CDR2 SASEGT, per germline. The CDR3 region is CASSEVGGRGNNSPLHF. The CDR3 DNA reads TGTGCCAGCAGTGAAGTCGGGGGGCGCGGTAATAATTCACCCCTCCACTTT.

The chain links TRBV2 to TRBJ1-6; D remains ambiguous. The CDR3 has 12 amino acids. Germline V CDR1 and CDR2: SNHLY, FYNNEI. Trimming cost V 7 bases and J 9 bases, with 10 bases left between them. The CDR3 region is CASTPGSSPLHF. In DNA, the CDR3 is TGTGCCAGCACCCCAGGAAGTTCACCCCTCCACTTT. Looking up the rest from reference TRBV2 and TRBJ1-6 gives the full variable domain: EPEVTQTPSHQVTQMGQEVILRCVPISNHLYFYWYRQILGQKVEFLVSFYNNEISEKSEIFDDQFSVERPDGSNFTLKIRSTKLEDSAMYFCASTPGSSPLHFGNGTRLTVT.

The chain combines TRBV24-1 with TRBJ2-7; no firm D call. The CDR3 length is 15 residues. Trimming shortened V by 2 bases and J by 5 bases, and 15 bases separated the two germline ends. Per the germline V gene, CDR1 is KGHDR and CDR2 is SFDVKD. In DNA form, the CDR3 reads TGTGCCACCAGTGATTACACTTCAGGTTTCAACGAGCAGTACTTC. It encodes CATSDYTSGFNEQYF.

The J gene is TRBJ2-1, the V gene TRBV6-5, with 7 bases identical to TRBD1. This CDR3 is built from 12 residues. The germline V gene has CDR1 MNHEY and CDR2 SVGAGI. V lost 6 bases, J lost 8 bases, and 4 bases stayed unmatched. For the CDR3, the DNA is TGTGCCAGCAGCAGGGACAGCGATGAGCAGTTCTTC. Protein: CASSRDSDEQFF.

The rearrangement joins TRBV12-3 or TRBV12-4 to TRBJ1-5; D gene uncertain. Between the trimmed V and J ends, which lost 4 bases and 2 bases, there was a span of 6 bases. The CDR3 runs to 13 residues. CDR3 sequence (DNA): TGTGCCAGCAGTTCCCGGGGCAATCAGCCCCAGCATTTT. Translation gives CASSSRGNQPQHF.

The chain is built from TRBV5-5 and TRBJ2-5; TRBD1 matches at 7 bases. Trimming at V came to 0 bases and at J to 1 base, leaving 6 bases not matched to a gene. This CDR3 is built from 16 residues. Germline V lookup: CDR1 SGHKS, CDR2 YYEKEE (reference sequence). Here the CDR3 reads CASSLGLQGPQETQYF. The CDR3 DNA reads TGTGCCAGCAGCTTGGGCTTACAGGGGCCCCAAGAGACCCAGTACTTC.

The rearrangement uses TRBV2 and TRBJ2-7; 8 nucleotides match TRBD2. This CDR3 is 14 amino acids long. V trimming: 6 bases; J trimming: 2 bases; junction bases outside the gene matches: 6. In germline, CDR1 is SNHLY, CDR2 FYNNEI. The CDR3: CASSLAGTAYEQYF. The CDR3 nucleotides read TGTGCCAGCAGCTTAGCGGGAACGGCCTACGAGCAGTACTTC. Based on the CDR3 plus reference TRBV2 and TRBJ2-7, the full variable domain is EPEVTQTPSHQVTQMGQEVILRCVPISNHLYFYWYRQILGQKVEFLVSFYNNEISEKSEIFDDQFSVERPDGSNFTLKIRSTKLEDSAMYFCASSLAGTAYEQYFGPGTRLTVT.

The gene calls are TRBV7-9 and TRBJ2-3; TRBD1 aligns across 10 bases. Germline CDR1 reads SEHNR; CDR2 reads FQNEAQ (reference sequence). V was pared by 2 bases and J by 2 bases, with 13 bases of the junction left unmatched. The CDR3 totals 19 residues. The CDR3 nucleotides are TGTGCCAGCAGCTTAAGACAGGGGGCGCTTTATGGGGTCACAGATACGCAGTATTTT. Encoded protein: CASSLRQGALYGVTDTQYF.

This clone showed up just a few times. The CDR3 region has the DNA TGTGCCAGCAGCCAAGGCCAAGAGAGGGGGTCTGAAGCTTTCTTT. Translation gives CASSQGQERGSEAFF. The V and J genes are TRBV3-1 (or the pseudogene TRBV3-2) and TRBJ1-1, with a tentative D call TRBD1 (6 bases). The CDR3 is 15 residues long. Germline V gives CDR1 LGHDT, CDR2 YNNKEL (reference sequence). Trimming cost V 1 base and J 6 bases, with 15 bases left between them.

The DNA for the CDR3 is TGTGCCATCAGTGAGGAAGGACAGCACGACCGCGGCTACACCTTC. Its protein product is CAISEEGQHDRGYTF. The rearrangement links TRBV10-3 to TRBJ1-2, with D maybe TRBD1 (6 bases). This CDR3 region has 15 residues. The germline V gene encodes CDR1 ENHRY and CDR2 SYGVKD. V lost 2 bases and J 8 bases, leaving 18 bases between the germline ends.

The chain uses TRBV7-9 and TRBJ2-7; the D is unclear. Germline values: CDR1 SEHNR, CDR2 FQNEAQ (reference sequence). V was shortened by 4 bases and J by 0 bases, with 10 bases between the two germline ends. CDR3 length: 14 residues. The chain's CDR3 is CASSSALSSYEQYF. CDR3 in DNA: TGTGCCAGCAGCTCAGCGCTGAGCTCCTACGAGCAGTACTTC.

This chain joins TRBV7-3 and TRBJ1-5; D possibly corresponds to TRBD1 (5 bases). Trimming stripped 0 bases from V and 1 base from J, with 13 bases between. The CDR3 is 17 residues long. Germline V gives CDR1 SGHTA, CDR2 FQGTGA. The CDR3 DNA follows: TGTGCCAGCAGCTTAACGAAGCAAAAGGGGAGCAATCAGCCCCAGCATTTT. This encodes CASSLTKQKGSNQPQHF.

This clone was detected only once. The CDR3 bases are TGTGCCAGCAGTTCGGGGGGCAATCAGCCCCAGCATTTT. Translating gives CASSSGGNQPQHF. The V call is TRBV27, the J call TRBJ1-5; D might be TRBD1 (5 bases). Per the germline V gene, CDR1 is MNHEY and CDR2 is SMNVEV (reference sequence). The length of the CDR3 is 13 residues. Deletions cut 4 bases from V and 2 bases from J, with 6 bases between.

This clone turned up a few times. The V call is TRBV5-6, the J call TRBJ1-6; 11 nucleotides line up with TRBD1. CDR3 length: 16 residues. CDR1 is SGHDT, CDR2 YYEEEE, per germline. J gave up 6 bases and V 0 bases, and 2 bases lay outside the gene matches. The CDR3 DNA reads TGTGCCAGCAGCTTGGCCGGGACAGGGGGTAATTCACCCCTCCACTTT. Amino acid sequence: CASSLAGTGGNSPLHF.

DNA of the CDR3: TGTGCCAGCAGCCCGGACAGAAACATGAACACTGAAGCTTTCTTT. Protein product: CASSPDRNMNTEAFF. This sequence joins TRBV7-9 and TRBJ1-1; tentative D call: TRBD1 (6 bases). The germline gives CDR1 SEHNR, CDR2 FQNEAQ (reference sequence). This CDR3 is 15 amino acids long. The V gene lost 5 bases and the J gene lost 0 bases, with 13 bases spanning the gap.

Comment on this clone: Relative to the germline gene, one junction end is altered; a read error may explain this. The chain recombines TRBV6-4 with TRBJ2-1, with 10 bases matching TRBD2. This CDR3 contains 16 residues. CDR1 is MRHNA, CDR2 SNTAGT, per germline. The CDR3 sequence: CASSRSGTSEYNGQFF. The CDR3 DNA reads as TGTGCCAGCAGTCGGTCCGGGACTAGCGAGTACAATGGGCAGTTCTTC.

This chain uses TRBV7-9 with TRBJ2-4; the match to TRBD1 covers 7 bases. The trim removed 6 bases at V and 8 bases at J, leaving 7 bases unmatched. The CDR3 runs 13 residues. Per the germline V gene, CDR1 is SEHNR and CDR2 is FQNEAQ (reference sequence). In nucleotides, the CDR3 is TGTGCCAGCAGTCACAACAGGGGTTACATTCAGTACTTC. Translation gives CASSHNRGYIQYF.

This chain links TRBV20-1 with TRBJ1-2; 8 positions match TRBD1. V was clipped by 3 bases and J by 10 bases; unmatched bases: 10. Germline loops: CDR1 DFQATT, CDR2 SNEGSKA (reference sequence). The CDR3 runs to 13 residues. For the CDR3, the DNA is TGCAGTGCTAGTGGGTCAGGGGGCTCTTCCTACACCTTC. It yields the protein CSASGSGGSSYTF.